Presented here are 2 T cell receptor beta chains from one specimen sequenced in a study of OX40 agonist ivuxolimab in advanced cancers. Using immunoSEQ multiplex PCR, the repertoire was profiled, and TCRdb retains in-frame clones only, with some absent. The repertoire consists of some 87,000 clones, with 90% to 95% occurring once and the leading ten covering 0.43%. The sample here was CD4+ or CD8+ T cells sorted from blood, taken in a trial of the OX40 agonist ivuxolimab. These receptors were obtained from an adult with an advanced solid tumor such as melanoma, head and neck, liver or kidney cancer.

This chain connects TRBV6-5 to TRBJ2-7, with D perhaps assigned TRBD1 or TRBD2 (6 bases each). Germline values: CDR1 MNHEY, CDR2 SVGAGI. The CDR3 sequence is 13 residues long. V shed 3 bases and J shed 3 bases, with 9 bases lying between them. The CDR3 reads CASSYRGDYEQYF. For the CDR3, the DNA is TGTGCCAGCAGTTATAGGGGGGACTACGAGCAGTACTTC.

The CDR3 DNA reads as TGTGCCAGCAGCTTGAATAGCGGGGGGCAGTATTTT. Residues: CASSLNSGGQYF. The V call is TRBV5-6, the J call TRBJ2-3; the match to TRBD2 covers 9 bases. Germline-derived CDR1 and CDR2 are SGHDT and YYEEEE. This CDR3 contains 12 residues. The junction had 2 bases not matched to a gene; V was cut back by 1 base and J by 11 bases.